This T cell receptor (beta chain) was found in a study of cytomegalovirus exposure and HLA in healthy donors. Between the trimmed V and J ends, which lost 4 bases and 0 bases, there was a span of 7 bases. The CDR3 spans 14 residues. Germline V gives CDR1 SEHNR, CDR2 FQNEAQ (reference sequence). Overall study findings and caveats: Data from an earlier analysis indicated that most TCR beta V segments were productive either about 90% or about 30% of the time.

This clone was detected only a few times. Its matching antigen is unknown. A multiplex PCR was run with 60 Vbeta primers and 13 Jbeta primers. The method was immunoSEQ multiplex PCR; TCRdb's version includes in-frame clones alone and lacks a portion of them. The sample lists approximately 90,000 clones; about 7.6% were seen once. The chain uses TRBV7-9 and TRBJ2-4, with D uncertain. This TCR was recovered from a man aged 45-60 years in good health and CMV-seronegative. The material sequenced was PBMCs. This CDR3 reads CASSSTLAKNIQYF. The CDR3 DNA reads TGTGCCAGCAGCTCTACCTTAGCCAAAAACATTCAGTACTTC.